This TCR beta chain emerged from a study of shared clonotypes between healthy human individuals. Findings and caveats of the study: Among donors, clonotype sharing was expected to be affected by sequencing depth.

Of note for this clone: Its antigen remains unknown.

This table comes from immunoSEQ multiplex PCR, and its TCRdb copy is limited to in-frame clones, with some not included. This sample has more than 2,000,000 clones, with approximately 93% found just once. The germline V gene has CDR1 SEHNR and CDR2 FQNEAQ (reference sequence). Trimming cost V 6 bases and J 3 bases; bases outside gene matches: 4. The length of the CDR3 is 14 residues. The chain is built from TRBV7-9 and TRBJ1-4, with TRBD1 matching 7 bases. The sample was naive CD4+ T cells from PBMCs. Subset noted: CD45RA+ positively selected. The source is a young man in good health. Some clones in this sample may be carry-over from other donors' samples. The DNA of the CDR3 is TGTGCCAGCAGGAGGACAGGTGCTAATGAAAAACTGTTTTTT. Protein: CASRRTGANEKLFF.